This T cell receptor beta chain was sequenced in a study of cytomegalovirus exposure and HLA in healthy donors. Whole-study findings and limits: Using the classifier, cytomegalovirus status was reportedly diagnosed with high specificity and sensitivity. Confirmation was obtained in vitro that a few CMV-associated chains are specific for CMV antigens.

Clones were sequenced by immunoSEQ multiplex PCR, and TCRdb holds only the in-frame ones, with some missing. Here the sample spans 230,000 or so clones, roughly 88% being singletons. After removal of 5 bases from V and 9 bases from J, the junction contained 7 bases not matched to a gene. This CDR3 has 13 residues. Germline lookup yields CDR1 MNHEY and CDR2 SMNVEV (reference sequence). On this clone itself: What it binds is not known.

This rearrangement joins TRBV27 to TRBJ1-1; the match to TRBD1 covers 9 bases. The specimen was PBMCs. This sequence originates from a woman aged 18-29 years in good health and CMV-seronegative. The CDR3 sequence is CASSQRNRGQAFF. The CDR3 region has the DNA TGTGCCAGCAGTCAGCGAAACAGGGGGCAAGCTTTCTTT.